A single sample is the source of the 4 T cell receptor beta chains below, sequenced in a study of T cell changes during pregnancy in multiple sclerosis. TCRdb keeps only in-frame clones here, not all; method: immunoSEQ multiplex PCR. The data show some 58,000 clones, about 96% seen once. The material sequenced was CD8+ T cells from peripheral blood mononuclear cells, taken after pregnancy. These receptors were collected from a female donor with multiple sclerosis, enrolled in a pregnancy study.

This clone came up once. Here the CDR3 reads CASSTGLAVYNEQFF. DNA for the CDR3: TGTGCCAGCAGCACGGGACTAGCGGTATACAATGAGCAGTTCTTC. This chain links TRBV7-6 with TRBJ2-1; 11 nucleotides agree with TRBD2. The V gene end was trimmed by 5 bases and the J gene end by 4 bases; junction bases not matched to a gene: 4. This CDR3 is built from 15 residues. Per germline, CDR1 SGHVS and CDR2 FNYEAQ.

The sample holds one count of this clone. This rearrangement joins TRBV7-9 to TRBJ2-1, with a weak D call TRBD1 (5 bases). CDR1 SEHNR and CDR2 FQNEAQ come from the germline V gene (reference sequence). Trimming took off 1 base at V and 6 bases at J, with 7 bases between the two ends. The CDR3 has 13 amino acids. The CDR3 spells CASSLEGFNEQFF. The CDR3 bases are TGTGCCAGCAGCTTAGAGGGGTTCAATGAGCAGTTCTTC.

The gene calls are TRBV21-1 and TRBJ1-3; whether TRBD1, the table's D call, matches the DNA was not checked. TRBV21-1 is reported as a pseudogene. The CDR3 loop spans 15 amino acids. CDR3 DNA sequence: TGTGCCAGCAGCGTGGACAGCCACCTCGAGGACACCATATATTTT. It specifies CASSVDSHLEDTIYF.

This chain uses TRBV4-1 with TRBJ2-3, with 14 bases that match TRBD2. J lost 4 bases, V lost 6 bases, and 12 bases had no gene match. The germline V gene encodes CDR1 MGHRA and CDR2 YSYEKL. The length of the CDR3 is 18 residues. DNA of the CDR3: TGCGCCAGCAGTTACCGTACCGGGACTAGCGGGAGTTCAGATACGCAGTATTTT. Translation gives CASSYRTGTSGSSDTQYF.